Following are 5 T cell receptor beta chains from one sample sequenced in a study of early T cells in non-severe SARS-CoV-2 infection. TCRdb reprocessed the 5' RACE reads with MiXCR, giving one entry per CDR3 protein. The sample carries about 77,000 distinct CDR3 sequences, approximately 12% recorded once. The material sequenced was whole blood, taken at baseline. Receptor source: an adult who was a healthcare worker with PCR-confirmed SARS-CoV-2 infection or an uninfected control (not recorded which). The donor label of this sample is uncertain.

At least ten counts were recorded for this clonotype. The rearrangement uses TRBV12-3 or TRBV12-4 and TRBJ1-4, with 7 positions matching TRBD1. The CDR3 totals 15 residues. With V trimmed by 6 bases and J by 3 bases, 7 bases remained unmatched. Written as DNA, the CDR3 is TGTGCCAGCAGCGTGACAGGGTGGGCTAATGAAAAACTGTTTTTT. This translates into CASSVTGWANEKLFF.

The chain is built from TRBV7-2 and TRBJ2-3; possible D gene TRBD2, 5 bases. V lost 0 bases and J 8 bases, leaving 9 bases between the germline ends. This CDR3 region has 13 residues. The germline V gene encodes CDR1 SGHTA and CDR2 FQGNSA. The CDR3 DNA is TGTGCCAGCAGCTTAGCGAGAGGAGGTACGCAGTATTTT. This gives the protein CASSLARGGTQYF.

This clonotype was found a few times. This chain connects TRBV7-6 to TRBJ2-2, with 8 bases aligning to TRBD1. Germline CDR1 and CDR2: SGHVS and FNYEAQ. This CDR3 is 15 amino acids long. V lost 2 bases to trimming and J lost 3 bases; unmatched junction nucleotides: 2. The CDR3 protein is CASSLQGADTGELFF. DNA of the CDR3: TGTGCCAGCAGCTTACAGGGGGCGGACACCGGGGAGCTGTTTTTT.

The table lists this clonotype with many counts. CDR3: CSVHTGGGHYEQYF. CDR3 sequence (DNA): TGCAGCGTTCACACAGGGGGCGGACACTACGAGCAGTACTTC. This chain links TRBV29-1 with TRBJ2-7; 9 bases are shared with TRBD1. Germline CDR1 SQVTM, CDR2 ANQGSEA. V lost 5 bases to trimming and J lost 3 bases; unmatched junction nucleotides: 8. The CDR3 spans 14 residues.

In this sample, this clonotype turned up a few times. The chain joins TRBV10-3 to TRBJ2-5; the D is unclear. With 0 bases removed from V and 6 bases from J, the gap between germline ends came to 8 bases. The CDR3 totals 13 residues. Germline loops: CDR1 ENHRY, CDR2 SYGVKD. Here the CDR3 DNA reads TGTGCCATCAGTGAGTCTGCGGTAAAGACCCAGTACTTC. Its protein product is CAISESAVKTQYF.